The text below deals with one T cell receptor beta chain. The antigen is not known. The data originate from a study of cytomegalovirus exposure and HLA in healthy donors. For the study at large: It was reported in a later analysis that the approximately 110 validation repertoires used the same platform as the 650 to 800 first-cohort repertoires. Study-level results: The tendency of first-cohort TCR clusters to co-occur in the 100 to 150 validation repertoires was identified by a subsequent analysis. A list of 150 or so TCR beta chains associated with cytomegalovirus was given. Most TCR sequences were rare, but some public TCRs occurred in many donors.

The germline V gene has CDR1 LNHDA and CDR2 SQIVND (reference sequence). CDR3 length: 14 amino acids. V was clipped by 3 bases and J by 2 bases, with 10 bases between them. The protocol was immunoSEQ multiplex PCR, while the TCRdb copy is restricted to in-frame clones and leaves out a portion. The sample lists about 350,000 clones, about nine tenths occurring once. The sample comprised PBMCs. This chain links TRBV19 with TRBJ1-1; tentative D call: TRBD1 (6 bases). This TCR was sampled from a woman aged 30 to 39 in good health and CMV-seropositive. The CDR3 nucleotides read TGTGCCAGTAGTATTGCAGGGGCAAACACTGAAGCTTTCTTT. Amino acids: CASSIAGANTEAFF.